Sequencing of this T cell receptor (beta chain) was carried out in a study of chemoradiotherapy in HPV16-positive cancers. Clones were read by immunoSEQ multiplex PCR, and TCRdb kept only the in-frame ones, dropping some. The sample shows 6,200 or so clones, about 84% of them seen only once. Germline-derived CDR1 and CDR2 are GTSNPN and SVGIG (reference sequence). This CDR3 has 14 residues. V was pared by 5 bases and J by 0 bases, with 11 bases between. V gene TRBV30 combines with J gene TRBJ2-1; no reliable D call. The clonotype was recovered from a human donor with HPV-associated anogenital cancer. This sample comprised tumor tissue, obtained from a patient who underwent chemoradiotherapy. CDR3 nucleotide sequence: TGTGCCTGGCGAGACTTGAGCTCCTACAATGAGCAGTTCTTC. Its protein product is CAWRDLSSYNEQFF. Looking up the rest from reference TRBV30 and TRBJ2-1 gives the full variable domain: SQTIHQWPATLVQPVGSPLSLECTVEGTSNPNLYWYRQAAGRGLQLLFYSVGIGQISSEVPQNLSASRPQDRQFILSSKKLLLSDSGFYLCAWRDLSSYNEQFFGPGTRLTVL.